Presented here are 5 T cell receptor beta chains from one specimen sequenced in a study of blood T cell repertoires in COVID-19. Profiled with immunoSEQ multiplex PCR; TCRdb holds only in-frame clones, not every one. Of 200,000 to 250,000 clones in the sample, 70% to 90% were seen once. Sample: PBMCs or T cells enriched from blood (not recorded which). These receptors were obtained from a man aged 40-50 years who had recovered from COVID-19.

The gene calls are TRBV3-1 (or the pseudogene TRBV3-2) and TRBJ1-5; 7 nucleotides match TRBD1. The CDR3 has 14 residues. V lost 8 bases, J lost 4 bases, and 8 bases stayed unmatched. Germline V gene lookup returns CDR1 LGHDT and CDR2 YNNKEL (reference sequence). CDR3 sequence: CASAVAGGNQPQHF. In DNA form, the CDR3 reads TGTGCCAGCGCCGTGGCAGGGGGGAATCAGCCCCAGCATTTT.

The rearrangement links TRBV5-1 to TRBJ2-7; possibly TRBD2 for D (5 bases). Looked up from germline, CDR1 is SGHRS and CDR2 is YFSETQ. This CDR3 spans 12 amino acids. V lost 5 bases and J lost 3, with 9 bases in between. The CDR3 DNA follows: TGCGCCAGCAGGTCCAGCGGCTACGAGCAGTACTTC. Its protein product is CASRSSGYEQYF.

As DNA, the CDR3 is TGTGCCAGCAGCTTCTCGTTGAACACTGAAGCTTTCTTT. Its protein product is CASSFSLNTEAFF. This chain joins TRBV7-3 and TRBJ1-1, with no clear D. This CDR3 is built from 13 residues. Germline CDR1 is SGHTA and CDR2 is FQGTGA. The V end lost 3 bases, the J end lost 0 bases, and 5 bases lay between the germline ends.

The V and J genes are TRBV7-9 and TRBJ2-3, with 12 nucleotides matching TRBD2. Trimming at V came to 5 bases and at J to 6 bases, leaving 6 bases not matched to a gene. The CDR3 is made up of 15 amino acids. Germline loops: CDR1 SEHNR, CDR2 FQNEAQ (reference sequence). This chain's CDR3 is CASSGLAGRSDTQYF. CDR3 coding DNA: TGTGCCAGCAGCGGACTAGCGGGGAGGTCCGATACGCAGTATTTT.

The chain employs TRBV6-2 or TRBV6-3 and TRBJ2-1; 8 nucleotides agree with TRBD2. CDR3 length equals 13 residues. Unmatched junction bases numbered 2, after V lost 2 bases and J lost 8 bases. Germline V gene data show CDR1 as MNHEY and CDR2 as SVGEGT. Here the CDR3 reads CASSYQRGHEQFF. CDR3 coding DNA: TGTGCCAGCAGTTACCAGCGGGGGCATGAGCAGTTCTTC.